The clone carrying this T cell receptor (beta chain) has more than one count but fewer than ten. The data belong to a study of shared clonotypes between healthy human individuals. Libraries were prepared by immunoSEQ multiplex PCR; TCRdb keeps only in-frame clonotypes and omits some of them. The table has more than 1 million clones, around three quarters seen once. J was trimmed by 6 bases and V by 2 bases; bases with no gene match: 9. There are 16 residues in the CDR3. CDR1 is WSHSY and CDR2 is SAAADI in the germline V gene. The sample taken for sequencing was memory CD4+ T cells from PBMCs. Subset in this sample: CD45RA-negative fraction. The genes are TRBV10-2 and TRBJ1-5; 8 bases fit TRBD1. The receptor's source is a man between 18 and 35 years old in good health. Some clones in this sample may be carry-over from other donors' samples. CDR3 in DNA: TGCGCCAGCAGTGAGCTTCCCCAGGGGGCTTTTCAGCCCCAGCATTTT. Amino acids: CASSELPQGAFQPQHF.